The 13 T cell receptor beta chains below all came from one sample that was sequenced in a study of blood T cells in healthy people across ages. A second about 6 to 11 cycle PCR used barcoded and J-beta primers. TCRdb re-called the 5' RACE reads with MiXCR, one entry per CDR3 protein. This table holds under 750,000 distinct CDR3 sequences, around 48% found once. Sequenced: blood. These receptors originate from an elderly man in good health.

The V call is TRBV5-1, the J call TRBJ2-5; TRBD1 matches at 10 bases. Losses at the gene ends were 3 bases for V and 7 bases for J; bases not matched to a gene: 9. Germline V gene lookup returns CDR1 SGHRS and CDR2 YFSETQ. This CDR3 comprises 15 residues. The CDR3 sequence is CASSSTGTGEGTQYF. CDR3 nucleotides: TGCGCCAGCAGCTCCACCGGGACAGGGGAAGGGACCCAGTACTTC. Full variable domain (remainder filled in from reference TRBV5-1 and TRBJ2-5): KAGVTQTPRYLIKTRGQQVTLSCSPISGHRSVSWYQQTPGQGLQFLFEYFSETQRNKGNFPGRFSGRQFSNSRSEMNVSTLELGDSALYLCASSSTGTGEGTQYFGPGTRLLVL.

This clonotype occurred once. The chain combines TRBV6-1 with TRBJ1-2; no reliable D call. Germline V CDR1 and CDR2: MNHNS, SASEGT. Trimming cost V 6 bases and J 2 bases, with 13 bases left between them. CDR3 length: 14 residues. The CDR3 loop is CASSVGVGNYGYTF. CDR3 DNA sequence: TGTGCCAGCAGCGTCGGGGTGGGGAACTATGGCTACACCTTC.

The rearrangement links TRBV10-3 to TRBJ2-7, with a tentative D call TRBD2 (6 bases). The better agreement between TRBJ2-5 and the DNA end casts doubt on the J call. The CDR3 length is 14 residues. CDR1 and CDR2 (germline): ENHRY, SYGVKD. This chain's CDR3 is CAISEGSGERTQYF. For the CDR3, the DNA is TGTGCCATCAGTGAGGGTAGCGGTGAGAGGACCCAGTACTTC.

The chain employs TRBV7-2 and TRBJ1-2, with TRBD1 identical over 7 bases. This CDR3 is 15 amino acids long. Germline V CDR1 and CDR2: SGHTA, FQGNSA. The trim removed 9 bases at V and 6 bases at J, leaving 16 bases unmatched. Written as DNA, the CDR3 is TGTGCCAGGGGGTCGATAGGGGGCATCGGTGATGGCTACACCTTC. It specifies CARGSIGGIGDGYTF.

As DNA, the CDR3 is TGTGCCAGCAGTTACGCCACAGGGGGCGTTGAGACCCAGTACTTC. Translating it yields CASSYATGGVETQYF. The V call is TRBV6-5, the J call TRBJ2-5; TRBD1 matches 9 bases. From germline, CDR1 is MNHEY and CDR2 SVGAGI. CDR3 length: 15 residues. V lost 2 bases and J lost 5; bases outside the gene matches: 6.

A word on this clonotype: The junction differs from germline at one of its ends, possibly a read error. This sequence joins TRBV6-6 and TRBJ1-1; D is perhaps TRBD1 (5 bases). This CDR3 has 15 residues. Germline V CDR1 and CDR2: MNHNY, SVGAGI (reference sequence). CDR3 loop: CVSSYRSGVNTEAFF. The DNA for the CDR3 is TGTGTCAGCAGTTACCGGTCGGGGGTCAACACTGAAGCTTTCTTT.

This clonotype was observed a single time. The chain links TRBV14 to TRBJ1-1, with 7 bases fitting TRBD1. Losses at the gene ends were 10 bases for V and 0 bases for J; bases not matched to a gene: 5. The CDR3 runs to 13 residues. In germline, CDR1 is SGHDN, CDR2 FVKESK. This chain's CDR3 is CATPGGVNTEAFF. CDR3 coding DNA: TGTGCCACTCCAGGGGGAGTGAACACTGAAGCTTTCTTT. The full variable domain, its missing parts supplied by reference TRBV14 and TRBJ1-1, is EAGVTQFPSHSVIEKGQTVTLRCDPISGHDNLYWYRRVMGKEIKFLLHFVKESKQDESGMPNNRFLAERTGGTYSTLKVQPAELEDSGVYFCATPGGVNTEAFFGQGTRLTVV.

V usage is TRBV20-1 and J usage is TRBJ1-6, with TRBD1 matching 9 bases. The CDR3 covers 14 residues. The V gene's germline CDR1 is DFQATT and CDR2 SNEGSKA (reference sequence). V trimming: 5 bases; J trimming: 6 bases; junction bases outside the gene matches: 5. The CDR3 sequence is CSAPRDRVNSPLHF. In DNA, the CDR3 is TGCAGTGCTCCCCGGGACAGGGTTAATTCACCCCTCCACTTT.

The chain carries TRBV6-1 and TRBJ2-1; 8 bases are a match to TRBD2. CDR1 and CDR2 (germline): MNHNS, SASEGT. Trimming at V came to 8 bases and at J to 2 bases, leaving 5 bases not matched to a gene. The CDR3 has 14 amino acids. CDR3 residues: CASLTSGTYNEQFF. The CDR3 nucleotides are TGTGCCAGCCTTACTAGCGGAACCTACAATGAGCAGTTCTTC.

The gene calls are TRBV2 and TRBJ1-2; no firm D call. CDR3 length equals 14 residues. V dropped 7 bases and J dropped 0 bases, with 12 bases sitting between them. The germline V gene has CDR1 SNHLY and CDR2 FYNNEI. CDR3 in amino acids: CASIFGGANYGYTF. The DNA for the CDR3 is TGTGCCAGCATTTTTGGCGGCGCTAACTATGGCTACACCTTC.

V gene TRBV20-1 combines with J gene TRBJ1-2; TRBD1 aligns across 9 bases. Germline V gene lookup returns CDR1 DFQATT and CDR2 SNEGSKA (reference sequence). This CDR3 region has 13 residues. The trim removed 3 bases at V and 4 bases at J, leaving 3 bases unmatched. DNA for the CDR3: TGCAGTGCTAGCGGACAGGGGAGCTATGGCTACACCTTC. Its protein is CSASGQGSYGYTF.

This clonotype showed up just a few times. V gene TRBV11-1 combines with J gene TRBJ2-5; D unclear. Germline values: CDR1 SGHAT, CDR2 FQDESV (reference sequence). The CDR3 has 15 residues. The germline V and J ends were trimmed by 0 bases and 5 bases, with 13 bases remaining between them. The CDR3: CASSLAGRTRETQYF. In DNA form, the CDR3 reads TGTGCCAGCAGCTTAGCGGGTCGGACCCGGGAGACCCAGTACTTC. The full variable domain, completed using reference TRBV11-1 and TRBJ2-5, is EAEVAQSPRYKITEKSQAVAFWCDPISGHATLYWYRQILGQGPELLVQFQDESVVDDSQLPKDRFSAERLKGVDSTLKIQPAELGDSAMYLCASSLAGRTRETQYFGPGTRLLVL.

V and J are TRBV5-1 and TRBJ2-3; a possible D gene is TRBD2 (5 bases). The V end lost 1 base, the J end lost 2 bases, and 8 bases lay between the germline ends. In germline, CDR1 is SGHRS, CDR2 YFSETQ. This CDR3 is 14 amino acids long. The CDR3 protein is CASSLQTTTDTQYF. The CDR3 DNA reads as TGCGCCAGCAGCTTGCAGACTACCACAGATACGCAGTATTTT.